This T cell receptor (beta chain) emerged from a study of blood T cell repertoires in COVID-19 (dated by TCRdb to the early 2020s). As for the study more broadly: Samples covering the acute and convalescent phases of COVID-19 were provided by collaborators in the United States, Italy and Spain. A freely available public database, intended as a resource for researchers studying the immune response to SARS-CoV-2, is where the repertoires were released. The dataset comprised deeply sampled blood TCRbeta repertoires from subjects exposed to, actively infected with, or recovered from COVID-19. Samples came from the ongoing ImmuneRACE study (first 160 participants) plus 1,254 subjects from 6 global collaborators. Where available, HLA class I and class II types were taken from metadata supplied by the sample provider and were not determined by assay-based typing. The material from the prospective study consisted of cDNA or gDNA derived from T cells, B-cell-depleted T cells, or PBMCs. Sample metadata almost always included a de-identified subject ID, COVID-19 status, age in years and sex. What the research found in general, with its limitations: How much clinical and demographic metadata was included differed by source and by participant, and the metadata was provided uncurated.

TCRbeta CDR3 regions were amplified from genomic DNA by means of the immunoSEQ Assay, a bias-controlled multiplex PCR. In the source study's methods: Within the assay, amplification of reference gene primers was used to estimate how many nucleated cells each sample contained. Sequence reads were collapsed and filtered to measure the absolute abundance of every unique TCRbeta CDR3 rearrangement. For each sample, productive Simpson clonality was calculated as the square root of Simpson's diversity index across productive rearrangements. TCRdb retrieved this table from immuneACCESS and kept in-frame rearrangements only. Not all clones are present; in checked studies, unresolved V genes account for under half, and no reason is known for the remainder. That table is the source of V, J and clone size, and D and trimming were worked out from the DNA. The sample yields 18,000 or so clones; 77% were counted once. The ten largest clones add up to 16% of the sample.

Spanning cysteine to phenylalanine, the CDR3 consists of 12 amino acids. The sequence is cut down to CDR3 DNA, 36 bases in frame from base 1. CDR1 and CDR2 are read off the germline V gene as SGHTA and FQGNSA. Between the V and J ends, shortened by 4 bases and 5 bases respectively, the junction contains 8 bases. One collaborating source in Seattle enrolled patients while the patients were actively infected and followed the patients over time throughout the course of disease. Whole blood was collected in K2EDTA tubes by collaborating institutions according to the institutions' own protocols. For TCRbeta analysis, collaborators shipped samples as frozen whole blood, isolated PBMCs, or DNA extracted from either of those sample types. Concerning this clone: Its antigen specificity is not known. No per-base quality is available; no much larger clone lies one base away.

The TCR sequence derives from a man between 65 and 79 years old with COVID-19, enrolled during active disease. This sequence uses TRBV7-2 and TRBJ1-2, and the D gene may be TRBD1, 5 bases matching. Specimen: peripheral blood. DNA sequence: TGTGCCAGCAGCTCGGGACTGTATGGCTACACCTTC. Protein translation: CASSSGLYGYTF.